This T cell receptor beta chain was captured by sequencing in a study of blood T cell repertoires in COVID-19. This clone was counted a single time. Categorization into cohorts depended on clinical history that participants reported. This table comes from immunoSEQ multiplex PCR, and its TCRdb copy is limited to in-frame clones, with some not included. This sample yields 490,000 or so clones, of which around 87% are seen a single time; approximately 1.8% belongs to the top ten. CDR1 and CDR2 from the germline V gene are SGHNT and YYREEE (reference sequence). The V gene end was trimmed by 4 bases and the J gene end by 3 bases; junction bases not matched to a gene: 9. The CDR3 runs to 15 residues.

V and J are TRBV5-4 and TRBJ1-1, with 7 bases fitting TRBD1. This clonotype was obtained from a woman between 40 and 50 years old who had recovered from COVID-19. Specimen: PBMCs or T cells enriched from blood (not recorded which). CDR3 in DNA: TGTGCCAGCAGCCCTGGGGCAGACAGGGACACTGAAGCTTTCTTT. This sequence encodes CASSPGADRDTEAFF.